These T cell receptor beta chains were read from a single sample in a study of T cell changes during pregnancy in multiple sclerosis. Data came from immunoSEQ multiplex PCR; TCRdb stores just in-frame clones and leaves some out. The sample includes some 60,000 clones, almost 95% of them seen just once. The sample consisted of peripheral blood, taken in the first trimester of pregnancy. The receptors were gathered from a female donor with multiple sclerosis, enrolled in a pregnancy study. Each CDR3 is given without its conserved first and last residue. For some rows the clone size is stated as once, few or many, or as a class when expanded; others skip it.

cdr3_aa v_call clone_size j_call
ASSEPTGNQPQH TRBV2 once TRBJ1-5
ASSPLQGDNSPLH TRBV4-2 NA TRBJ1-6
ASSSWTSGGLTETQY TRBV27 NA TRBJ2-5
ASSEQAGGRETQY TRBV6-4 NA TRBJ2-5
ASSPGLAGGRGQETQY TRBV11-2 once TRBJ2-5
ASSFPGNNIQY TRBV7-2 NA TRBJ2-4
ASSVVATGNEQY TRBV9 NA TRBJ2-7
ASSLTENTEAF TRBV4-3 NA TRBJ1-1
ASGGVPGGAIQETQY TRBV5-1 NA TRBJ2-5
ASSYQRTGLNYGYT TRBV6-5 once TRBJ1-2
ASSYDISGASYNEQF TRBV5-1 NA TRBJ2-1
ASSQDTWRDGYT TRBV4-2 many TRBJ1-2
ASSPTKISYEQY TRBV19 NA TRBJ2-7
ASSPKVGGWNQPQH TRBV2 NA TRBJ1-5
ASSVLAGFYNEQF TRBV6-4 NA TRBJ2-1
ASESYSNEKLF TRBV7-9 NA TRBJ1-4
ASSLNILNQPQH TRBV5-5 NA TRBJ1-5
ASSLMSGGARETQY TRBV7-7 NA TRBJ2-5
ASSSWVQANYGYT TRBV5-6 NA TRBJ1-2
SVASSYNEQF TRBV29-1 NA TRBJ2-1
ASSEGPFANTGELF TRBV11-3 NA TRBJ2-2
ASSPQGVDTEAF TRBV18 NA TRBJ1-1
ASSTDRGLGANVLT TRBV7-3 NA TRBJ2-6
ASSFGYNEQF TRBV27 NA TRBJ2-1
ASSDELFDTQY TRBV2 NA TRBJ2-3
ASSQSPGANIQY TRBV16 NA TRBJ2-4
ASSPLTSGNEQF TRBV7-9 NA TRBJ2-1
ASSERTVADTEAF TRBV6-1 NA TRBJ1-1
ASSVGPDNQPQH TRBV9 NA TRBJ1-5
ASSPVRGRNTGELF TRBV7-3 NA TRBJ2-2
ATSRGQTNTEAF TRBV15 once TRBJ1-1
ASSLVGRVSGYT TRBV5-4 NA TRBJ1-2
ASSRGGDTQY TRBV5-1 NA TRBJ2-3
AISGTGSGNTIY TRBV10-3 NA TRBJ1-3
ASTSGTGVNQPQH TRBV19 NA TRBJ1-5
ASSGTGDGYT TRBV5-1 NA TRBJ1-2
AWSATGTPWTEAF TRBV30 NA TRBJ1-1
ASSGRGSNTEAF TRBV9 NA TRBJ1-1
ASSPTRGDTEAF TRBV7-3 NA TRBJ1-1
ASSPGIGGEAF TRBV5-6 NA TRBJ1-1
ASSIIPGQRPHEAF TRBV19 NA TRBJ1-1
AWSVQLGEETQY TRBV30 NA TRBJ2-5